This T cell receptor (beta chain) was found in a study of shared clonotypes between healthy human individuals. The study, taken as a whole, reports: When naive CD4 clonotypes were compared across four donors, about 4.8% were shared.

With 6 bases clipped from V and 6 bases from J, the junction kept 7 bases outside the gene matches. The CDR3 consists of 13 residues. Germline assignment: CDR1 SEHNR and CDR2 FQNEAQ (reference sequence). As for this clone: Its antigen is unknown.

Each subset's genomic DNA was split evenly across several immunoSEQ plates. Only in-frame clones appear in the TCRdb table, and some are missing; sequencing was by immunoSEQ multiplex PCR. In the table there are about 2 million clones, roughly 94% of which are singletons. V usage is TRBV7-9 and J usage is TRBJ2-7; the match to TRBD2 covers 8 bases. Sequencing input: naive CD4+ T cells sorted from blood. Subset described: CD45RA+ positively selected. The receptor was derived from a man between 18 and 35 years old in good health. CDR3 bases: TGTGCCAGCAGAGGGCTAGCGGGTTCCGAGCAGTACTTC. Its translation: CASRGLAGSEQYF.